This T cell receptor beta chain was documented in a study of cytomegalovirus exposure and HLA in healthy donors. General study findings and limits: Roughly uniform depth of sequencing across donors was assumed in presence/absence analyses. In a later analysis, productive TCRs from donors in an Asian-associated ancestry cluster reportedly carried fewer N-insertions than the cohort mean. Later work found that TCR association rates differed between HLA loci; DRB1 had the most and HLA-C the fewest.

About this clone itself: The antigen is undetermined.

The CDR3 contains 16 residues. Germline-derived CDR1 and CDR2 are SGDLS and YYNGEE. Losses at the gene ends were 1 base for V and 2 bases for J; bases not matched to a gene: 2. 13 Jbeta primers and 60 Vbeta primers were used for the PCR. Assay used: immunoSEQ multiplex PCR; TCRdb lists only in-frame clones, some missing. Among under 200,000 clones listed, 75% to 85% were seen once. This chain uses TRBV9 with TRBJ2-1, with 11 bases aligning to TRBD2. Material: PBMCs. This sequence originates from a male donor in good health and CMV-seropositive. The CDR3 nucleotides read TGTGCCAGCAGCGTATTTAGCGGGGGGGCCTACAATGAGCAGTTCTTC. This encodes CASSVFSGGAYNEQFF.